There are a few counts of the clone carrying this T cell receptor beta chain. Its specificity is unknown. The data stem from a study of T cells in Graves' hyperthyroidism and ophthalmopathy. Study-wide findings and caveats: Most thyroid-expanded clonotypes above 0.001 were also found in blood. Ophthalmopathy prediction by the model preceded onset by a median approximately 6.9 months.

Amplification of TCR beta CDR3 regions used RNA as the template. TCR CDR3 regions were first amplified by RT-PCR with HTBI primers. Each CDR3 protein gets one entry after TCRdb re-called the multiplex PCR reads with MiXCR. The table shows a few hundred thousand distinct CDR3 sequences, with approximately 14% occurring only once. Blood was obtained at the first hyperthyroidism diagnosis, which preceded any ophthalmopathy symptoms. Isolation of PBMCs was performed on 8.5 to 10 ml fresh peripheral blood. The sequencing sample was made of blood. The source is a woman aged 25-40 years with Graves' hyperthyroidism that later progressed to Graves' ophthalmopathy.

The CDR3 sequence is CASGGTDTQYF. The CDR3 DNA sequence: TGTGCCAGCGGAGGGACAGATACGCAGTATTTT. This rearrangement joins TRBV12-3 or TRBV12-4 to TRBJ2-3, with D possibly TRBD2 on 6 matching bases. V was clipped by 8 bases and J by 3 bases, with 6 bases between them. The CDR3 has 11 amino acids.